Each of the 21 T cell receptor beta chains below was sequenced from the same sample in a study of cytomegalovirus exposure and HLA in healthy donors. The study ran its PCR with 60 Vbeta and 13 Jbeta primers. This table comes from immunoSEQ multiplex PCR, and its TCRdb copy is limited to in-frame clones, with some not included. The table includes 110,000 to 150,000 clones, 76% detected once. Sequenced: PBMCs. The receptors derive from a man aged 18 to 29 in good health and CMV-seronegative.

CDR3 residues: CASRIGDYKSYEQYF. The CDR3 DNA reads TGTGCCAGCAGAATTGGAGACTATAAATCCTACGAGCAGTACTTC. This sequence joins TRBV28 and TRBJ2-7, with a possible D match to TRBD2 (5 bases). The V end was cut by 6 bases, the J end by 1 base, with 16 bases between. In germline, CDR1 is MDHEN, CDR2 SYDVKM. This CDR3 has 15 residues.

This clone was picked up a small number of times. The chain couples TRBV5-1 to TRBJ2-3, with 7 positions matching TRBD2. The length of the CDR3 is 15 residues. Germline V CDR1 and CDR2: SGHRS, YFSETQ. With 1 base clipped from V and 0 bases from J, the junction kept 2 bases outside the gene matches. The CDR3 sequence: CASSLTSASTDTQYF. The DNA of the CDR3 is TGCGCCAGCAGCTTGACTAGCGCTAGCACAGATACGCAGTATTTT.

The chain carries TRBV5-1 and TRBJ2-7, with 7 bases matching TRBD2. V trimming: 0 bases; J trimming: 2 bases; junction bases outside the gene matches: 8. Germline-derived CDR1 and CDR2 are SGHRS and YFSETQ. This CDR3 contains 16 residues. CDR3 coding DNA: TGCGCCAGCAGCTTGGAGGGAGGGGCCATACCCTACGAGCAGTACTTC. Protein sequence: CASSLEGGAIPYEQYF.

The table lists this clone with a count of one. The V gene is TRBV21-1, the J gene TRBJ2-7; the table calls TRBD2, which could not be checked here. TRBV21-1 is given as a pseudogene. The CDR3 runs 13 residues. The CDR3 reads CASRRGWGYEQYF. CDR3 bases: TGTGCCAGCAGAAGAGGGTGGGGCTACGAGCAGTACTTC.

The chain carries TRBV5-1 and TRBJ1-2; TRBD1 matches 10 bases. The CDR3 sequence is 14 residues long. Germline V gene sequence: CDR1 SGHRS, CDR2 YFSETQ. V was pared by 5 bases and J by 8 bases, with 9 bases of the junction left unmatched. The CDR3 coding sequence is TGCGCCAGCAGTGCGGGGGACAGGGGAGAAGGCTACACCTTC. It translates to CASSAGDRGEGYTF.

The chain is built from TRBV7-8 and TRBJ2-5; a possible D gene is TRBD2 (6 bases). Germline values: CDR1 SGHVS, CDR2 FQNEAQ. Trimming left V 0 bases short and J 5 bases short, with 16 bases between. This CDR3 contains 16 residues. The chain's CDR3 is CASSLALGGNRETQYF. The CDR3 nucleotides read TGTGCCAGCAGCTTAGCGCTGGGAGGAAATAGGGAGACCCAGTACTTC.

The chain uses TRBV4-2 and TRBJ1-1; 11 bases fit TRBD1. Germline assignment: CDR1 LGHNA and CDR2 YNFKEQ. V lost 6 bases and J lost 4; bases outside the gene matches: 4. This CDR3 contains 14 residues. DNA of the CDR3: TGTGCCAGCAGGACCGGGACAGGGGGCACTGAAGCTTTCTTT. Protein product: CASRTGTGGTEAFF.

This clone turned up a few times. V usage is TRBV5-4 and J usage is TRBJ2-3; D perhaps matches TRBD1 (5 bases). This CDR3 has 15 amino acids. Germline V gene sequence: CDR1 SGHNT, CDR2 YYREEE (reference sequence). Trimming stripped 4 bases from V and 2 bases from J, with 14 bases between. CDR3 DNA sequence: TGTGCCAGCAGCCTTGACTCAGGGTTCACAGATACGCAGTATTTT. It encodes CASSLDSGFTDTQYF.

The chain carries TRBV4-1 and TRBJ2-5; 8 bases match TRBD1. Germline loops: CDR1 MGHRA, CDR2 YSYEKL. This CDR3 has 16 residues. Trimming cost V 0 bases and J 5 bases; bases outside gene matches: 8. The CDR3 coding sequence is TGCGCCAGCAGCCAAGAATTGAGGACAGGGACGGAGACCCAGTACTTC. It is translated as CASSQELRTGTETQYF.

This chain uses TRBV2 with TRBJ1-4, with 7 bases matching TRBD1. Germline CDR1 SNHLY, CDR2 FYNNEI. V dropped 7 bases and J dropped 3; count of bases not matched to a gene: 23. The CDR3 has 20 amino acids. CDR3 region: CASTPPRQGRGSWANEKLFF. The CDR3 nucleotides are TGTGCCAGCACCCCACCCCGACAGGGAAGAGGGTCCTGGGCTAATGAAAAACTGTTTTTT. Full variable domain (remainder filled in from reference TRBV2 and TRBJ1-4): EPEVTQTPSHQVTQMGQEVILRCVPISNHLYFYWYRQILGQKVEFLVSFYNNEISEKSEIFDDQFSVERPDGSNFTLKIRSTKLEDSAMYFCASTPPRQGRGSWANEKLFFGSGTQLSVL.

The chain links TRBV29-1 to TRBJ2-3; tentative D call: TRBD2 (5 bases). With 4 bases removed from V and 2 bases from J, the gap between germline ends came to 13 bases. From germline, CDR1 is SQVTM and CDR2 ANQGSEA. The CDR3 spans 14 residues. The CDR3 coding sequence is TGCAGCGTTGCAGCTAGCCGACCCACAGATACGCAGTATTTT. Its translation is CSVAASRPTDTQYF.

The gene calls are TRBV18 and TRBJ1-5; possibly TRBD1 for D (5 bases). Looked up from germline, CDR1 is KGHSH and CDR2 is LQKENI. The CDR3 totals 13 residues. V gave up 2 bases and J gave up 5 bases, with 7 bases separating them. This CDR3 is CASSPETDQPQHF. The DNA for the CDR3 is TGTGCCAGCTCACCAGAGACAGATCAGCCCCAGCATTTT.

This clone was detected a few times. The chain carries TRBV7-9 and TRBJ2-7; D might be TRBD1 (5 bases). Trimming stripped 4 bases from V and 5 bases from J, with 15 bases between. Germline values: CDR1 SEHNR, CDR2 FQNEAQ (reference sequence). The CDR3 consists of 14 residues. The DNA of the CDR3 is TGTGCCAGCAGCTCGACTGACAGATACCACGAGCAGTACTTC. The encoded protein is CASSSTDRYHEQYF. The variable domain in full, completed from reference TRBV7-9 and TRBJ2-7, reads DTGVSQNPRHKITKRGQNVTFRCDPISEHNRLYWYRQTLGQGPEFLTYFQNEAQLEKSRLLSDRFSAERPKGSFSTLEIQRTEQGDSAMYLCASSSTDRYHEQYFGPGTRLTVT.

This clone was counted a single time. CDR3 residues: CASSLRQRETQYF. The CDR3 DNA is TGTGCCAGCAGCTTAAGACAGAGGGAGACCCAGTACTTC. The chain is built from TRBV7-9 and TRBJ2-5, with D possibly matching TRBD1 (5 bases). The CDR3 is 13 residues long. Germline CDR1 is SEHNR and CDR2 is FQNEAQ (reference sequence). Trimming removed 2 bases from V and 5 bases from J, with 9 bases in between.

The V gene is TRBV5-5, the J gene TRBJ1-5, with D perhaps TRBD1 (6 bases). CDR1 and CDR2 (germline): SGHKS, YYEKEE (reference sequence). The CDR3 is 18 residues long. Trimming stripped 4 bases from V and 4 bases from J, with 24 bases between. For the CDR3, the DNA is TGTGCCAGCAGCCCGAGTGCCCCGGGACAATTGATTAATCAGCCCCAGCATTTT. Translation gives CASSPSAPGQLINQPQHF.

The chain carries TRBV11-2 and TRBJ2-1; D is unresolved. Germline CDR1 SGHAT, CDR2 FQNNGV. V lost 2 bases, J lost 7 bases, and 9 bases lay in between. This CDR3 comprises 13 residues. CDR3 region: CASSLTTANEQFF. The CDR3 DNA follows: TGTGCCAGCAGCTTAACAACAGCAAATGAGCAGTTCTTC. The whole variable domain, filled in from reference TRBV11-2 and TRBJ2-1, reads EAGVAQSPRYKIIEKRQSVAFWCNPISGHATLYWYQQILGQGPKLLIQFQNNGVVDDSQLPKDRFSAERLKGVDSTLKIQPAKLEDSAVYLCASSLTTANEQFFGPGTRLTVL.

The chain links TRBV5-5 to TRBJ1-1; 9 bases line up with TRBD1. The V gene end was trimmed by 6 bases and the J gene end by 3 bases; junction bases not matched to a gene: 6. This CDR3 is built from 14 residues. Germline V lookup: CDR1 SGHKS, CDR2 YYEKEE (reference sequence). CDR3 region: CASTPRQGDTEAFF. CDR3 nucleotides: TGTGCCAGCACTCCCCGACAGGGGGACACTGAAGCTTTCTTT.

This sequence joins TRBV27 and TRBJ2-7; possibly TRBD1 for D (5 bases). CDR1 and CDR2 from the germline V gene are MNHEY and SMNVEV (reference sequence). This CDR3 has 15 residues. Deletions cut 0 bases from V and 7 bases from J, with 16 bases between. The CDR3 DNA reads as TGTGCCAGCAGTTTATCTGGCCAGGGTTCTACGGAGCAGTACTTC. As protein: CASSLSGQGSTEQYF.

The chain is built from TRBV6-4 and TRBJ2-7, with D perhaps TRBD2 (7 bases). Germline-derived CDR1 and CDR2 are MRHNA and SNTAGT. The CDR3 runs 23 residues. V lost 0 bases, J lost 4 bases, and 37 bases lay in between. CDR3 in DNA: TGTGCCAGCAGTGACTCAAACGCCCCGCCCGGGGGGCCGGGGAGAAGAGGGGATTACGAGCAGTACTTC. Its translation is CASSDSNAPPGGPGRRGDYEQYF.

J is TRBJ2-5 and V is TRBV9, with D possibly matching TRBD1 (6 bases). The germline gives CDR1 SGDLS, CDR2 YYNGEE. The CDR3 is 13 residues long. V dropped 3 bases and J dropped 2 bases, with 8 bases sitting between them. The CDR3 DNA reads TGTGCCAGCAGCGCCGGACAGCAAGAGACCCAGTACTTC. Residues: CASSAGQQETQYF.

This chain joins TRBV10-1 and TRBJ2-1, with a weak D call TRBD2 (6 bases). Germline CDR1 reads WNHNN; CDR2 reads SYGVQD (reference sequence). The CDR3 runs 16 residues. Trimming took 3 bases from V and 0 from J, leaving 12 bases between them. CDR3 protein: CASSDGGPLSYNEQFF. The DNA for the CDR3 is TGCGCCAGCAGTGATGGAGGGCCCCTCTCCTACAATGAGCAGTTCTTC.